These 17 T cell receptor beta chains share one sample of origin, sequenced in a study of T cell responses to AZD1222 COVID-19 vaccine. Libraries were prepared by immunoSEQ multiplex PCR; TCRdb keeps only in-frame clonotypes and omits some of them. The data show 150,000 to 200,000 clones, almost 90% seen once. The input for sequencing was peripheral blood, taken on day 0 of AZD1222 vaccination. All receptors derive from an adult in good health.

The chain is built from TRBV19 and TRBJ1-1; TRBD1 agrees at 10 bases. Germline V lookup: CDR1 LNHDA, CDR2 SQIVND (reference sequence). The CDR3 is 15 residues long. Germline trimming cut 7 bases from V and 4 bases from J; bases unmatched to any gene: 9. CDR3 DNA: TGTGCCAGTAACACACCGGGACAGGGGAGCACTGAAGCTTTCTTT. It codes for CASNTPGQGSTEAFF.

The chain links TRBV29-1 to TRBJ1-2; D gene uncertain. The CDR3 loop spans 14 amino acids. CDR1 SQVTM and CDR2 ANQGSEA come from the germline V gene. The ends were cut back, 6 bases at V and 3 bases at J, with 17 bases in the middle. CDR3 nucleotide sequence: TGCAGCGTGGATCACACCACCGGCGACTATGGCTACACCTTC. This translates into CSVDHTTGDYGYTF.

This clone was observed a single time. DNA for the CDR3: TGTGCCAGCAGCGTAGAGGCGGCTAACTATGGCTACACCTTC. Its translation is CASSVEAANYGYTF. The chain carries TRBV9 and TRBJ1-2, with no clear D. Germline V CDR1 and CDR2: SGDLS, YYNGEE. This CDR3 is 14 amino acids long. V lost 0 bases, J lost 0 bases, and 6 bases lay in between.

The chain uses TRBV29-1 and TRBJ2-3; D is unclear. Trimming shortened V by 3 bases and J by 4 bases, and 20 bases separated the two germline ends. Germline values: CDR1 SQVTM, CDR2 ANQGSEA. The CDR3 covers 16 residues. Here the CDR3 DNA reads TGCAGCGTTGACAGGTCGGACGTCGATTTCTCAGATACGCAGTATTTT. This encodes CSVDRSDVDFSDTQYF.

V is TRBV4-1 and J is TRBJ1-2; TRBD1 might be the D (5 bases). Germline CDR1 is MGHRA and CDR2 is YSYEKL. This CDR3 has 18 amino acids. V lost 0 bases and J 7 bases, leaving 24 bases between the germline ends. In DNA, the CDR3 is TGCGCCAGCAGCCAAGAGTGGGGGACGTTCGGCAGAGGGGCTGGCTACACCTTC. It encodes CASSQEWGTFGRGAGYTF.

This clone has more than one count but fewer than ten. V gene TRBV11-2 combines with J gene TRBJ2-7, with D perhaps matching TRBD1 (6 bases). The V end was cut by 7 bases, the J end by 2 bases, with 15 bases between. The CDR3 runs 14 residues. Per the germline V gene, CDR1 is SGHAT and CDR2 is FQNNGV. The DNA for the CDR3 is TGTGCCAGCACCCCCGGGACACGAGCCTACGAGCAGTACTTC. This codes for CASTPGTRAYEQYF. The entire variable domain, with the rest obtained from reference TRBV11-2 and TRBJ2-7, is as follows: EAGVAQSPRYKIIEKRQSVAFWCNPISGHATLYWYQQILGQGPKLLIQFQNNGVVDDSQLPKDRFSAERLKGVDSTLKIQPAKLEDSAVYLCASTPGTRAYEQYFGPGTRLTVT.

This chain connects TRBV28 to TRBJ1-6; D is perhaps TRBD1 (5 bases). CDR3 length: 14 amino acids. The germline V gene has CDR1 MDHEN and CDR2 SYDVKM. The V end was cut by 3 bases, the J end by 7 bases, with 10 bases between. This CDR3 is CASSFAGRNSPLHF. In DNA, the CDR3 is TGTGCCAGCAGTTTTGCAGGGCGGAATTCACCCCTCCACTTT. The full variable domain, its missing parts supplied by reference TRBV28 and TRBJ1-6, is DVKVTQSSRYLVKRTGEKVFLECVQDMDHENMFWYRQDPGLGLRLIYFSYDVKMKEKGDIPEGYSVSREKKERFSLILESASTNQTSMYLCASSFAGRNSPLHFGNGTRLTVT.

This chain links TRBV27 with TRBJ1-1; D perhaps matches TRBD1 (5 bases). Germline lookup yields CDR1 MNHEY and CDR2 SMNVEV (reference sequence). This CDR3 is built from 14 residues. V lost 5 bases to trimming and J lost 4 bases, with 14 bases between them. The CDR3 protein is CASSTLRGVTEAFF. The CDR3 DNA sequence: TGTGCCAGCAGTACCCTTCGGGGGGTCACTGAAGCTTTCTTT.

The chain carries TRBV2 and TRBJ2-7; 8 bases match TRBD1. The CDR3 has 15 residues. After removal of 3 bases from V and 1 base from J, the junction contained 5 bases not matched to a gene. Germline V gene sequence: CDR1 SNHLY, CDR2 FYNNEI. In DNA form, the CDR3 reads TGTGCCAGCAGTGACCCGACAGGGGTTTCCTACGAGCAGTACTTC. Its translation is CASSDPTGVSYEQYF.

V gene TRBV28 combines with J gene TRBJ2-7; D not certain. The CDR3 has 15 amino acids. Between the trimmed V and J ends, which lost 8 bases and 2 bases, there was a span of 19 bases. Germline CDR1 and CDR2: MDHEN and SYDVKM. Here the CDR3 DNA reads TGTGCCAGCGCCACCTCCAAAAGACCCCCCTACGAGCAGTACTTC. This codes for CASATSKRPPYEQYF.

The chain recombines TRBV6-5 with TRBJ2-7; the match to TRBD1 covers 9 bases. Germline CDR1 and CDR2: MNHEY and SVGAGI. Unmatched junction bases numbered 0, after V lost 6 bases and J lost 0 bases. The CDR3 is 13 residues long. The CDR3 here is CASRGQGSYEQYF. The CDR3 bases are TGTGCCAGCAGGGGACAGGGCTCCTACGAGCAGTACTTC.

The chain recombines TRBV4-2 with TRBJ1-2; D is uncertain. Germline values: CDR1 LGHNA, CDR2 YNFKEQ. Trimming stripped 4 bases from V and 4 bases from J, with 19 bases between. The CDR3 runs 16 residues. Here the CDR3 DNA reads TGTGCCAGCAGCCCATCATTGGTGAGGGATCTCTATGGCTACACCTTC. This translates into CASSPSLVRDLYGYTF.

This chain links TRBV6-5 with TRBJ1-3; D gene ambiguous. Per germline, CDR1 MNHEY and CDR2 SVGAGI. The CDR3 covers 14 residues. Trimming stripped 6 bases from V and 2 bases from J, with 11 bases between. As DNA, the CDR3 is TGTGCCAGCAGGGGCGGACTGCCTGGAAACACCATATATTTT. Encoded protein: CASRGGLPGNTIYF.

J is TRBJ2-3 and V is TRBV6-2 or TRBV6-3; D gene unclear. Trimming cost V 5 bases and J 0 bases, with 6 bases left between them. The CDR3 totals 13 residues. The V gene's germline CDR1 is MNHEY and CDR2 SVGEGT. As DNA, the CDR3 is TGTGCCAGCAGTCTACACAGCACAGATACGCAGTATTTT. It is translated as CASSLHSTDTQYF.

The rearrangement links TRBV7-2 to TRBJ1-5; D remains unclear. The germline gives CDR1 SGHTA, CDR2 FQGNSA. The CDR3 is 14 residues long. Trimming removed 2 bases at V and 2 bases at J, with 7 bases between. CDR3 region: CASSLRRGNQPQHF. The CDR3 DNA sequence: TGTGCCAGCAGCTTACGTAGAGGCAATCAGCCCCAGCATTTT.

The table lists this clone with a count of one. V usage is TRBV18 and J usage is TRBJ1-1; 12 positions agree with TRBD1. The V and J ends lost 6 bases and 0 bases, in that order; junction bases with no gene match: 11. In germline, CDR1 is KGHSH, CDR2 LQKENI. This CDR3 has 18 amino acids. CDR3 DNA sequence: TGTGCCAGCTCGACCTCCGGGACAGGGGGCCTGGTGAACACTGAAGCTTTCTTT. As protein: CASSTSGTGGLVNTEAFF.

The chain uses TRBV4-2 and TRBJ1-2, with D uncertain. Germline V gives CDR1 LGHNA, CDR2 YNFKEQ. This CDR3 has 16 residues. The V and J ends lost 0 bases and 0 bases respectively, with 11 bases between them. DNA for the CDR3: TGTGCCAGCAGCCAAGAAGGGAGGTCCACTAACTATGGCTACACCTTC. Translation: CASSQEGRSTNYGYTF.